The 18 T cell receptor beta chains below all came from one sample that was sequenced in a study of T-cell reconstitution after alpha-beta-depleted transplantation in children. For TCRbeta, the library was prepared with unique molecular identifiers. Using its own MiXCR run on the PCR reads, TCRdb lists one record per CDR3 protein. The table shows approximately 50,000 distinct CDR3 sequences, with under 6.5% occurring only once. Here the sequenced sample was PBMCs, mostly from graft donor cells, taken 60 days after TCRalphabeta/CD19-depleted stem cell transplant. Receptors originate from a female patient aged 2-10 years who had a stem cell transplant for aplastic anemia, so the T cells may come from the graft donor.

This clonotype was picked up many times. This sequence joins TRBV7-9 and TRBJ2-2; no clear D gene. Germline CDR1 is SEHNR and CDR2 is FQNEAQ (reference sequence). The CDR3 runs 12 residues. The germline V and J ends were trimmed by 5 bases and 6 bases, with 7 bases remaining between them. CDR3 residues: CASSPSPGELFF. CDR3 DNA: TGTGCCAGCAGCCCCTCACCCGGGGAGCTGTTTTTT.

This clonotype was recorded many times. The CDR3 is CASRFRQGLNEQYF. CDR3 in DNA: TGTGCCAGCAGATTTCGACAGGGTCTTAACGAGCAGTACTTC. This chain joins TRBV27 and TRBJ2-7; 7 bases agree with TRBD1. Trimming took 6 bases from V and 5 from J; bases not matched to a gene: 10. The CDR3 loop spans 14 amino acids. Germline loops: CDR1 MNHEY, CDR2 SMNVEV (reference sequence).

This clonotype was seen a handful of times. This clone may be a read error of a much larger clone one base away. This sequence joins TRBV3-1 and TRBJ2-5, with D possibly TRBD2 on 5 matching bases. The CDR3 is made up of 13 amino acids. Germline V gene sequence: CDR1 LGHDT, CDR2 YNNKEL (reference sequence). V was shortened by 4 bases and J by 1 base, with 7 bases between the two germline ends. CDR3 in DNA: TGTGCCAGCAGCCTCCGGGGCCAAGAGACCCAGTACTTC. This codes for CASSLRGQETQYF.

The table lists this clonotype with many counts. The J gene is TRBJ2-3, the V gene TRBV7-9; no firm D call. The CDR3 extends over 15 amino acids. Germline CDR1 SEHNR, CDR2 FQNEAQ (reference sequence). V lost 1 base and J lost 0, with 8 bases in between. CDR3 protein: CASSLGGPSTDTQYF. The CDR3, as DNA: TGTGCCAGCAGCTTAGGCGGTCCTAGCACAGATACGCAGTATTTT.

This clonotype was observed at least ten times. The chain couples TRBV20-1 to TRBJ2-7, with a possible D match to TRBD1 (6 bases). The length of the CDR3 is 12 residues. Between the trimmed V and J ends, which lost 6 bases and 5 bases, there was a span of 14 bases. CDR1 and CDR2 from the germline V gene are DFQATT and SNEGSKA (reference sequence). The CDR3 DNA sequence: TGCAGTGCCAGACGACAGGTCGACGAGCAGTACTTC. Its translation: CSARRQVDEQYF.

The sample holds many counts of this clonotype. CDR3 sequence (DNA): TGTGCCAGCAACATGAGGACAGGGGGCAACACAGATACGCAGTATTTT. This gives the protein CASNMRTGGNTDTQYF. The V call is TRBV6-1, the J call TRBJ2-3, with TRBD1 matching 11 bases. Germline-derived CDR1 and CDR2 are MNHNS and SASEGT. After removal of 7 bases from V and 2 bases from J, the junction contained 8 bases not matched to a gene. The CDR3 sequence is 16 residues long.

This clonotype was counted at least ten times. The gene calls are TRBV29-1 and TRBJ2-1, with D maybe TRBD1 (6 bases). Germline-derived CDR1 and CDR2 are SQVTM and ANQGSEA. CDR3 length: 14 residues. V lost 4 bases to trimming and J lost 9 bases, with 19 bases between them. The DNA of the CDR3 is TGCAGCGTTGGCCTAGGGGGTACCCCGCCTGAGCAGTTCTTC. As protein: CSVGLGGTPPEQFF.

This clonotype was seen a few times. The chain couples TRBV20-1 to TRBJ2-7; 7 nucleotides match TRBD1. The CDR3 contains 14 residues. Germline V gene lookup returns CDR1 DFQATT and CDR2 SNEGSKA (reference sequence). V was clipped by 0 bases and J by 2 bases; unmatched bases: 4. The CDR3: CSARDTGAPYEQYF. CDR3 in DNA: TGCAGTGCTAGAGACACAGGGGCCCCCTACGAGCAGTACTTC.

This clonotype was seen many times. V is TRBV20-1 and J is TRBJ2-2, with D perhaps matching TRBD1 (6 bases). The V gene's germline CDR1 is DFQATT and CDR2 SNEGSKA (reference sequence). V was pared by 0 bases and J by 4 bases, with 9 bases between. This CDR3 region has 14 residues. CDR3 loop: CSARDPRGTGELFF. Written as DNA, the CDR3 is TGCAGTGCTAGAGACCCCAGGGGCACCGGGGAGCTGTTTTTT.

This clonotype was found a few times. The CDR3 region is CASSQAYSYEQYV. CDR3 in DNA: TGTGCCAGCAGCCAAGCCTACTCCTACGAGCAGTACGTC. This chain uses TRBV14 with TRBJ2-7; D not certain. Trimming took off 1 base at V and 0 bases at J, with 4 bases between the two ends. CDR3 size: 13 residues. Germline loops: CDR1 SGHDN, CDR2 FVKESK.

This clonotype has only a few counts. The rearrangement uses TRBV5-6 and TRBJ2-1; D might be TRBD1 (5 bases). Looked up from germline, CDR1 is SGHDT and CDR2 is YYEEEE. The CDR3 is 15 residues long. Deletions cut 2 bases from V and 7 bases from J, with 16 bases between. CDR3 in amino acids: CASSFRVIAGNEQFF. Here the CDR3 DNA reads TGTGCCAGCAGCTTTAGGGTTATAGCAGGGAATGAGCAGTTCTTC.

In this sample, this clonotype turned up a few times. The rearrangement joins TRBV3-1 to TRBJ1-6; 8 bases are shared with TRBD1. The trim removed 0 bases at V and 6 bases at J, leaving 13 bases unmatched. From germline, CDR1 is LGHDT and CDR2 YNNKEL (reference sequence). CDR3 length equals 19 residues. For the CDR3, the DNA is TGTGCCAGCAGCCAAGATGGACAGGGAGGACTCTATGGTAATTCACCCCTCCACTTT. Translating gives CASSQDGQGGLYGNSPLHF.

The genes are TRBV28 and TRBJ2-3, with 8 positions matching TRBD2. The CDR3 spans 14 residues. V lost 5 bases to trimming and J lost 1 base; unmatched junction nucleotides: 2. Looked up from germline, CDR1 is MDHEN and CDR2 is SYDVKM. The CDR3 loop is CASSRRGGTDTQYF. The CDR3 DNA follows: TGTGCCAGCAGTCGGCGGGGGGGCACAGATACGCAGTATTTT.

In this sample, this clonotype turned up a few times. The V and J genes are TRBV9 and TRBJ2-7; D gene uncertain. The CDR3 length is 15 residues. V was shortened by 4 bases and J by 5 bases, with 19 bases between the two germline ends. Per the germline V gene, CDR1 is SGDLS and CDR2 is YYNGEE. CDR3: CASSPRTTQPHEQYF. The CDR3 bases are TGTGCCAGCAGCCCCCGGACGACACAACCCCACGAGCAGTACTTC.

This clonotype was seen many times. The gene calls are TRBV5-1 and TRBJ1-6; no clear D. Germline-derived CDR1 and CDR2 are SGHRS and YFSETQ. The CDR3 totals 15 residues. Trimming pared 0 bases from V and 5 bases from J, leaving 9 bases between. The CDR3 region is CASSLEAENNSPLHF. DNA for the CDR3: TGCGCCAGCAGCTTGGAAGCAGAGAATAATTCACCCCTCCACTTT.

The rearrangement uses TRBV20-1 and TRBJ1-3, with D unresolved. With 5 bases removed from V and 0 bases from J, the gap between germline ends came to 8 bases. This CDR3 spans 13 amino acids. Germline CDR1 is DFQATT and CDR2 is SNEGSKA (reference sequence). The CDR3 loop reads CSAGRSSGNTIYF. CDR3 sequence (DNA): TGCAGTGCTGGAAGGAGCTCTGGAAACACCATATATTTT.

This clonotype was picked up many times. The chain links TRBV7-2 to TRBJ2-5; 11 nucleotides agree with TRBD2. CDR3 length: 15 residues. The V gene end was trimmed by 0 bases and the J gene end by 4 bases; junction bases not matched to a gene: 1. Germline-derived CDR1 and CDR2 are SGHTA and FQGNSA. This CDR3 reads CASSLASGGAETQYF. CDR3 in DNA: TGTGCCAGCAGCTTAGCTAGCGGGGGGGCAGAGACCCAGTACTTC.

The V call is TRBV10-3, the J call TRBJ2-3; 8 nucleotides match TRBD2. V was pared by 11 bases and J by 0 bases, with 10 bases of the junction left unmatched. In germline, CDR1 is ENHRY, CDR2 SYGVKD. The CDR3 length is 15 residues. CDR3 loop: CAPLAGLTSTDTQYF. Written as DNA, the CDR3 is TGTGCCCCGTTAGCGGGACTCACTAGCACAGATACGCAGTATTTT.